This is a list of T cell receptor beta chains from one sample in a study of T cell repertoires and leukemia-associated antigens. No antigen has been identified for these receptors. TCRdb ran MiXCR on the 5' RACE reads and lists one entry per CDR3 protein. The data show 9,000 to 15,000 distinct CDR3 sequences, roughly 39% seen once. Sequenced input: CD3+ T cells sorted from blood and cultured. The receptor set was obtained from a female donor in good health. The CDR3 runs from the conserved cysteine through the conserved F or W. A D gene is named only where the DNA matches it firmly. The size entry is marked missing in some rows and otherwise reads once, few, many or a size class.

clone size: once; J gene: TRBJ1-1; CDR3 length: 13; D gene: -; V gene: TRBV5-1; CDR3 DNA: TGCGCCAGCAGCGGGAACGGGAACACTGAAGCTTTCTTT; CDR3 protein: CASSGNGNTEAFF
clone size: few; J gene: TRBJ2-3; CDR3 length: 15; D gene: -; V gene: TRBV3-1; CDR3 DNA: TGTGCCAGCAGCCCCTCAAAACCCCGCACAGATACGCAGTATTTT; CDR3 protein: CASSPSKPRTDTQYF
clone size: -; J gene: TRBJ1-5; CDR3 length: 14; D gene: -; V gene: TRBV5-1; CDR3 DNA: TGCGCCAGCAGCTTGGGGGAGCGGAATCAGCCCCAGCATTTT; CDR3 protein: CASSLGERNQPQHF
clone size: -; J gene: TRBJ2-3; CDR3 length: 13; D gene: -; V gene: TRBV28; CDR3 DNA: TGTGCCAGCAGGGGGGGAGGTCCAGATACGCAGTATTTT; CDR3 protein: CASRGGGPDTQYF
clone size: -; J gene: TRBJ2-3; CDR3 length: 16; D gene: -; V gene: TRBV20-1; CDR3 DNA: TGCAGTGCTAGAGATCAAGGGGGGCGAAGAGAGGGTACGCAGTATTTT; CDR3 protein: CSARDQGGRREGTQYF
clone size: once; J gene: TRBJ1-2; CDR3 length: 15; D gene: -; V gene: TRBV20-1; CDR3 DNA: TGCAGTGCTAGGGGGGGTGAGGGGGATGACTATGGCTACACCTTC; CDR3 protein: CSARGGEGDDYGYTF
clone size: medium-sized; J gene: TRBJ2-2; CDR3 length: 15; D gene: -; V gene: TRBV5-1; CDR3 DNA: TGCGCCAGCAGCTTGTCGGCCGCGAACACCGGGGAGCTGTTTTTT; CDR3 protein: CASSLSAANTGELFF
clone size: -; J gene: TRBJ2-3; CDR3 length: 13; D gene: -; V gene: TRBV29-1; CDR3 DNA: TGCAGCGTTGGACAGGCTAGCACAGATACGCAGTATTTT; CDR3 protein: CSVGQASTDTQYF
clone size: many; J gene: TRBJ1-4; CDR3 length: 13; D gene: -; V gene: TRBV29-1; CDR3 DNA: TGCAGCGTTGCAGCTGCAACTAATGAAAAACTGTTTTTT; CDR3 protein: CSVAAATNEKLFF
clone size: -; J gene: TRBJ2-7; CDR3 length: 12; D gene: -; V gene: TRBV12-3/TRBV12-4; CDR3 DNA: TGTGCCAGCAGTTTGTGGGTCTACGAGCAGTACTTC; CDR3 protein: CASSLWVYEQYF
clone size: -; J gene: TRBJ2-7; CDR3 length: 15; D gene: TRBD2; V gene: TRBV12-3/TRBV12-4; CDR3 DNA: TGTGCCAGCAGTTTAGCTACTAGCGGCGCCTACGAGCAGTACTTC; CDR3 protein: CASSLATSGAYEQYF
clone size: -; J gene: TRBJ1-1; CDR3 length: 15; D gene: -; V gene: TRBV5-1; CDR3 DNA: TGCGCCAGCAGCTTGGGCGGGGGGGGACACACGGGAGCTTTCTTT; CDR3 protein: CASSLGGGGHTGAFF
clone size: medium-sized; J gene: TRBJ2-5; CDR3 length: 16; D gene: TRBD2; V gene: TRBV7-9; CDR3 DNA: TGTGCCAGCAGCCCCCCGAGGGCGGGAGAGGGGGAGACCCAGTACTTC; CDR3 protein: CASSPPRAGEGETQYF
clone size: many; J gene: TRBJ1-1; CDR3 length: 15; D gene: -; V gene: TRBV6-5; CDR3 DNA: TGTGCCAGCAGTTTAAACAGGGACCTCAACACTGAAGCTTTCTTT; CDR3 protein: CASSLNRDLNTEAFF
clone size: -; J gene: TRBJ1-6; CDR3 length: 14; D gene: -; V gene: TRBV5-6; CDR3 DNA: TGTGCCAGCAGCTCAGGACGGAGGAATTCACCCCTCCACTTT; CDR3 protein: CASSSGRRNSPLHF
clone size: -; J gene: TRBJ2-1; CDR3 length: 18; D gene: -; V gene: TRBV5-1; CDR3 DNA: TGCGCCGGCAGCTTGGCCCTCGTGCGGCGGGTCAACGACAATGAGCAGTTCTTC; CDR3 protein: CAGSLALVRRVNDNEQFF
clone size: few; J gene: TRBJ2-7; CDR3 length: 12; D gene: -; V gene: TRBV29-1; CDR3 DNA: TGCAGCGTCGCCGGACAGCACTACGAGCAGTACTTC; CDR3 protein: CSVAGQHYEQYF
clone size: -; J gene: TRBJ2-4; CDR3 length: 13; D gene: -; V gene: TRBV6-4; CDR3 DNA: TGTGCCAGCAGTGAATCAGGGGGGAGCATTCAGTACTTC; CDR3 protein: CASSESGGSIQYF
clone size: -; J gene: TRBJ2-3; CDR3 length: 18; D gene: -; V gene: TRBV4-2; CDR3 DNA: TGTGCCAGCAGCCAAGCCAATGCGGGAAACCGATTCACAGATACGCAGTATTTT; CDR3 protein: CASSQANAGNRFTDTQYF
clone size: medium-sized; J gene: TRBJ2-1; CDR3 length: 12; D gene: TRBD2; V gene: TRBV6-1; CDR3 DNA: TGTGCCAGCGGGGCGGGAGGGAATGAGCAGTTCTTC; CDR3 protein: CASGAGGNEQFF
clone size: few; J gene: TRBJ2-7; CDR3 length: 13; D gene: -; V gene: TRBV7-2; CDR3 DNA: TGTGCCAGCAACCTCGACAACTCCTACGAGCAGTACTTC; CDR3 protein: CASNLDNSYEQYF
clone size: -; J gene: TRBJ1-1; CDR3 length: 14; D gene: TRBD1; V gene: TRBV10-3; CDR3 DNA: TGTGCCATCAGTCCGGACAGGCCACCCTATGAAGCTTTCTTT; CDR3 protein: CAISPDRPPYEAFF
clone size: -; J gene: TRBJ2-5; CDR3 length: 13; D gene: -; V gene: TRBV27; CDR3 DNA: TGTGCCTGCAGTCCAGCAGGGGCGGAGACCCAGTACTTT; CDR3 protein: CACSPAGAETQYF
clone size: medium-sized; J gene: TRBJ2-7; CDR3 length: 14; D gene: TRBD2; V gene: TRBV29-1; CDR3 DNA: TGCAGCGTTGAGGTGACTAGCCTCTCCTACGAGCAGTACTTC; CDR3 protein: CSVEVTSLSYEQYF
clone size: medium-sized; J gene: TRBJ1-4; CDR3 length: 18; D gene: -; V gene: TRBV20-1; CDR3 DNA: TGCAGTGCTAGAGGTCGGATCCGGGCCCTTGCAACTAATGAAAAACTGTTTTTT; CDR3 protein: CSARGRIRALATNEKLFF
clone size: many; J gene: TRBJ2-5; CDR3 length: 12; D gene: TRBD1; V gene: TRBV25-1; CDR3 DNA: TGTGCCAGCAGGGGGGACAGAGAGACCCAGTACTTC; CDR3 protein: CASRGDRETQYF
clone size: -; J gene: TRBJ2-1; CDR3 length: 15; D gene: TRBD1; V gene: TRBV20-1; CDR3 DNA: TGCAGTGCTAAACCGACAGGGGGATTCCACGATGAGCAGTTCTTC; CDR3 protein: CSAKPTGGFHDEQFF
clone size: medium-sized; J gene: TRBJ2-5; CDR3 length: 13; D gene: TRBD1; V gene: TRBV12-3/TRBV12-4; CDR3 DNA: TGTGCCGGAGCCCGGGACAGGGGAGAGACCCAGTACTTC; CDR3 protein: CAGARDRGETQYF
clone size: many; J gene: TRBJ1-6; CDR3 length: 14; D gene: -; V gene: TRBV11-2; CDR3 DNA: TGTGCCAGCTCTAGGACACCAGATAATTCACCCCTCCACTTT; CDR3 protein: CASSRTPDNSPLHF
clone size: once; J gene: TRBJ1-4; CDR3 length: 16; D gene: -; V gene: TRBV4-2; CDR3 DNA: TGTGCCAGCAGCCAAAGACCAACCGCAACTAGTGAAAAACCGTTTTTT; CDR3 protein: CASSQRPTATSEKPFF
clone size: -; J gene: TRBJ2-7; CDR3 length: 18; D gene: TRBD2; V gene: TRBV9; CDR3 DNA: TGTGCCAGCAGCGTAGCCCCATTAGCGGGAGGGGTTGAATACGAGCAGTACTTC; CDR3 protein: CASSVAPLAGGVEYEQYF
clone size: medium-sized; J gene: TRBJ2-5; CDR3 length: 14; D gene: -; V gene: TRBV20-1; CDR3 DNA: TGCAGTGCTAGAGATGTTAGCTACCAAGAGACCCAGTACTTC; CDR3 protein: CSARDVSYQETQYF
clone size: few; J gene: TRBJ2-1; CDR3 length: 17; D gene: TRBD2; V gene: TRBV5-1; CDR3 DNA: TGCGCCAGCAGCTTGGGGCTAACTAGCGGGAGTCGCGATGAGCAGTTCTTC; CDR3 protein: CASSLGLTSGSRDEQFF
clone size: many; J gene: TRBJ2-1; CDR3 length: 14; D gene: -; V gene: TRBV5-4; CDR3 DNA: TGTGCCAGCAGCTCATTGAGGACTAACAATGAGCAGTTCTTC; CDR3 protein: CASSSLRTNNEQFF
clone size: -; J gene: TRBJ2-3; CDR3 length: 14; D gene: -; V gene: TRBV20-1; CDR3 DNA: TGCAGTGCTAGAGAGGGGGCTAGGGATGATGCGCAGTATTTT; CDR3 protein: CSAREGARDDAQYF
clone size: -; J gene: TRBJ1-1; CDR3 length: 23; D gene: -; V gene: TRBV20-1; CDR3 DNA: -; CDR3 protein: CSAIEREYNEQFFGTGPNTEAFF
clone size: few; J gene: TRBJ2-5; CDR3 length: 16; D gene: TRBD1; V gene: TRBV12-3/TRBV12-4; CDR3 DNA: TGTGCCAGCAGTTTACCAGTTTTGGGGACAGAAGAGACCCAGTACTTC; CDR3 protein: CASSLPVLGTEETQYF
clone size: few; J gene: TRBJ1-3; CDR3 length: 12; D gene: -; V gene: TRBV5-1; CDR3 DNA: TGCGCCAGCAGCTTGGATGGGAACACCATATATTTT; CDR3 protein: CASSLDGNTIYF
clone size: -; J gene: TRBJ2-1; CDR3 length: 14; D gene: TRBD2; V gene: TRBV7-9; CDR3 DNA: TGTGCCAGCAGCTTCTGGACTAGCGTCGATGAGCAGTTCTTC; CDR3 protein: CASSFWTSVDEQFF
clone size: -; J gene: TRBJ2-1; CDR3 length: 13; D gene: -; V gene: TRBV28; CDR3 DNA: TGTGCCAGCAGCCCGAGAGAGAAGGGTTCGCAGTTCTTC; CDR3 protein: CASSPREKGSQFF
clone size: many; J gene: TRBJ2-3; CDR3 length: 12; D gene: -; V gene: TRBV7-8; CDR3 DNA: TGTGCCAGCAGTAAGAGTTCAGATACGCAGTATTTT; CDR3 protein: CASSKSSDTQYF
clone size: -; J gene: TRBJ2-5; CDR3 length: 15; D gene: -; V gene: TRBV5-5; CDR3 DNA: TGTGCCAGCAGCTCGGGGACGGGGCTTCAAGAGACCCAGTACTTC; CDR3 protein: CASSSGTGLQETQYF
clone size: -; J gene: TRBJ2-7; CDR3 length: 13; D gene: -; V gene: TRBV7-2; CDR3 DNA: TGTGCCTGCAACCTCGACAACTCCTACGAGCAGTACTTC; CDR3 protein: CACNLDNSYEQYF
clone size: medium-sized; J gene: TRBJ2-1; CDR3 length: 15; D gene: -; V gene: TRBV4-1; CDR3 DNA: TGCGCCAGCAGCCAAGATATGGTGACCTCAAGAGAGCAGTTCTTC; CDR3 protein: CASSQDMVTSREQFF
clone size: few; J gene: TRBJ2-7; CDR3 length: 13; D gene: -; V gene: TRBV5-1; CDR3 DNA: TGCGCCAGCAGCGTGACTAGTTTCTACGAGCAGTACTTC; CDR3 protein: CASSVTSFYEQYF
clone size: -; J gene: TRBJ2-3; CDR3 length: 14; D gene: -; V gene: TRBV2; CDR3 DNA: TGTGTCAGTAGTGACGGCAGGGGGGAAGATTCGCAGTATTTT; CDR3 protein: CVSSDGRGEDSQYF
clone size: -; J gene: TRBJ1-4; CDR3 length: 14; D gene: TRBD1; V gene: TRBV20-1; CDR3 DNA: TGCAGTGCTGTACAGGGGGCGGCTAATGAAAAACTGTTTTTT; CDR3 protein: CSAVQGAANEKLFF
clone size: medium-sized; J gene: TRBJ2-1; CDR3 length: 14; D gene: -; V gene: TRBV5-1; CDR3 DNA: TGCGCCAGCAGCTCTGTAAGCTCCTACAATGAGCAGTTCTTC; CDR3 protein: CASSSVSSYNEQFF
clone size: few; J gene: TRBJ2-2; CDR3 length: 14; D gene: -; V gene: TRBV11-2; CDR3 DNA: TGTGCCAGCAGCCGGCGGGGAAACACCGGGGAGCTGTTTTTT; CDR3 protein: CASSRRGNTGELFF
clone size: -; J gene: TRBJ2-1; CDR3 length: 10; D gene: -; V gene: TRBV29-1; CDR3 DNA: TGCTCAGGGCGTTACAATGAGCAGTTCTTC; CDR3 protein: CSGRYNEQFF
clone size: medium-sized; J gene: TRBJ2-7; CDR3 length: 14; D gene: TRBD1; V gene: TRBV12-3/TRBV12-4; CDR3 DNA: TGTGCCAGCAGTACCGACAGGGTTACTCACGAGCAGTACTTC; CDR3 protein: CASSTDRVTHEQYF
clone size: -; J gene: TRBJ1-2; CDR3 length: 15; D gene: TRBD1; V gene: TRBV5-1; CDR3 DNA: TGCGCCAGCAGCTTGGACTCCGGGACAGGGAATGGCTACACCTTC; CDR3 protein: CASSLDSGTGNGYTF
clone size: -; J gene: TRBJ2-5; CDR3 length: 18; D gene: TRBD2; V gene: TRBV12-3/TRBV12-4; CDR3 DNA: TGTGCCAGCAGTACCGAATATTTAGCGGGAGGGCCTCATGAGACCCAGTACTTC; CDR3 protein: CASSTEYLAGGPHETQYF
clone size: few; J gene: TRBJ2-5; CDR3 length: 11; D gene: -; V gene: TRBV12-3/TRBV12-4; CDR3 DNA: TGTGCCAGCAGCCTCCAAGAGACCCAGTACTTC; CDR3 protein: CASSLQETQYF
clone size: few; J gene: TRBJ2-1; CDR3 length: 14; D gene: TRBD2; V gene: TRBV5-1; CDR3 DNA: TGCGCCAGCAACCGTCTAGCGGAACACAATGAGCAGTTCTTC; CDR3 protein: CASNRLAEHNEQFF
clone size: many; J gene: TRBJ2-1; CDR3 length: 15; D gene: TRBD2; V gene: TRBV7-6; CDR3 DNA: TGTGCCAGCAGGGGGTGGGAGCGGGATTACAATGAGCAGTTCTTC; CDR3 protein: CASRGWERDYNEQFF
clone size: -; J gene: TRBJ2-7; CDR3 length: 15; D gene: -; V gene: TRBV6-5; CDR3 DNA: TGTGCCAGCAGTAATGCCCCCGACTTACCCAACGAGCAGTACTTC; CDR3 protein: CASSNAPDLPNEQYF